This entry lists 22 T cell receptor beta chains sequenced from one sample in a study of cytomegalovirus exposure and HLA in healthy donors. It was with 60 Vbeta and 13 Jbeta primers that the PCR ran. TCRdb keeps only in-frame clones here, not all; method: immunoSEQ multiplex PCR. This table holds about 83,000 clones. Sequencing input: PBMCs. All receptors come from a man aged 18 to 30 in good health and CMV-seropositive.

V is TRBV7-6 and J is TRBJ2-7, with 9 bases that match TRBD2. The CDR3 contains 15 residues. CDR1 is SGHVS and CDR2 is FNYEAQ in the germline V gene. Unmatched junction bases numbered 7, after V lost 3 bases and J lost 4 bases. This CDR3 is CASSFRGGGWYEQYF. CDR3 nucleotide sequence: TGTGCCAGCAGCTTTCGCGGGGGGGGTTGGTACGAGCAGTACTTC.

The chain uses TRBV19 and TRBJ2-6; TRBD2 is a possible D gene (5 bases). Looked up from germline, CDR1 is LNHDA and CDR2 is SQIVND (reference sequence). V lost 1 base and J lost 3, with 7 bases in between. The CDR3 is 15 residues long. The CDR3 here is CASSIGGFGANVLTF. CDR3 sequence (DNA): TGTGCCAGTAGTATAGGAGGGTTTGGGGCCAACGTCCTGACTTTC.

V is TRBV9 and J is TRBJ2-1; TRBD1 aligns across 8 bases. Per germline, CDR1 SGDLS and CDR2 YYNGEE. The ends lost 4 bases at V and 0 bases at J; junction bases unmatched: 6. The CDR3 runs 16 residues. The CDR3 is CASSLTGEVSYNEQFF. The CDR3 DNA reads as TGTGCCAGCAGCCTGACAGGGGAAGTCTCCTACAATGAGCAGTTCTTC.

The chain recombines TRBV13 with TRBJ2-7; 13 positions agree with TRBD2. Trimming at V came to 5 bases and at J to 7 bases, leaving 8 bases not matched to a gene. Germline CDR1 and CDR2: PRHDT and FYEKMQ (reference sequence). The CDR3 contains 15 residues. Written as DNA, the CDR3 is TGTGCCAGCAGCGCGGGACTAGCGGGACAAGAGGAGCAGTACTTC. Translating it yields CASSAGLAGQEEQYF.

The genes are TRBV28 and TRBJ1-1; tentative D call: TRBD1 (6 bases). The CDR3 runs to 16 residues. The germline gives CDR1 MDHEN, CDR2 SYDVKM. With 4 bases removed from V and 6 bases from J, the gap between germline ends came to 21 bases. The CDR3 region is CASSSAGAEGLSEAFF. In nucleotides, the CDR3 is TGTGCCAGCAGTTCCGCGGGGGCAGAGGGTTTGTCTGAAGCTTTCTTT.

CDR3 bases: TGTGCCAGCAGTCGTAGCGGGAGTTTGAATGAGCAGTTCTTC. Protein product: CASSRSGSLNEQFF. The V gene is TRBV6-5, the J gene TRBJ2-1; 9 bases align to TRBD2. The CDR3 is 14 amino acids. The V and J ends lost 5 bases and 7 bases, in that order; junction bases with no gene match: 6. CDR1 is MNHEY, CDR2 SVGAGI, per germline.

This chain joins TRBV5-4 and TRBJ2-2; tentative D call: TRBD1 (7 bases). Trimming left V 4 bases short and J 9 bases short, with 25 bases between. This CDR3 is built from 17 residues. In germline, CDR1 is SGHNT, CDR2 YYREEE (reference sequence). CDR3 nucleotide sequence: TGTGCCAGCAGCCTACCTCCAGGGGGGTCGCTCCACCGGGAGCTGTTTTTT. It specifies CASSLPPGGSLHRELFF.

The chain uses TRBV15 and TRBJ2-7, with 7 bases lining up with TRBD1. Losses at the gene ends were 8 bases for V and 4 bases for J; bases not matched to a gene: 5. The germline CDR1 and CDR2 sequences are LNHNV and YYDKDF (reference sequence). CDR3 length: 12 amino acids. CDR3 nucleotides: TGTGCCACCGGGCCACAGGGGTACGAGCAGTACTTC. This translates into CATGPQGYEQYF. Full variable domain (rest looked up from reference TRBV15 and TRBJ2-7): DAMVIQNPRYQVTQFGKPVTLSCSQTLNHNVMYWYQQKSSQAPKLLFHYYDKDFNNEADTPDNFQSRRPNTSFCFLDIRSPGLGDTAMYLCATGPQGYEQYFGPGTRLTVT.

As DNA, the CDR3 is TGTGCCAGCAGCTCGCCTGAGGGCCGCGGGGTCTCTGGGGCCAACGTCCTGACTTTC. As protein: CASSSPEGRGVSGANVLTF. The chain employs TRBV27 and TRBJ2-6; D might be TRBD2 (6 bases). The CDR3 spans 19 residues. V lost 6 bases and J 0 bases, leaving 21 bases between the germline ends. Per the germline V gene, CDR1 is MNHEY and CDR2 is SMNVEV (reference sequence).

The chain joins TRBV19 to TRBJ2-3; TRBD1 aligns across 7 bases. After removal of 3 bases from V and 8 bases from J, the junction contained 5 bases not matched to a gene. Germline assignment: CDR1 LNHDA and CDR2 SQIVND (reference sequence). The CDR3 is 13 amino acids. The CDR3 loop is CASSIQGDGTQYF. As DNA, the CDR3 is TGTGCCAGTAGTATCCAGGGGGATGGTACGCAGTATTTT.

The chain employs TRBV5-1 and TRBJ1-1; 7 nucleotides match TRBD1. This CDR3 contains 15 residues. Germline values: CDR1 SGHRS, CDR2 YFSETQ. The V segment lost 4 bases and the J segment 5 bases; nucleotides outside the gene matches: 11. The CDR3 DNA follows: TGCGCCAGCAGCCTCGTGGAGGGGGCGGGAACTGAAGCTTTCTTT. Translated: CASSLVEGAGTEAFF.

Here the CDR3 DNA reads TGTGCCAGCAGTCAACAGTGGGGAGCGGAGACCCAGTACTTC. Encoded protein: CASSQQWGAETQYF. This rearrangement joins TRBV9 to TRBJ2-5; D is possibly TRBD2 (5 bases). This CDR3 is built from 14 residues. CDR1 is SGDLS and CDR2 is YYNGEE in the germline V gene. Trimming shortened V by 5 bases and J by 5 bases, and 16 bases separated the two germline ends.

The chain recombines TRBV7-2 with TRBJ2-1, with D possibly TRBD1 on 7 matching bases. The V end lost 4 bases, the J end lost 12 bases, and 22 bases lay between the germline ends. From germline, CDR1 is SGHTA and CDR2 FQGNSA. This CDR3 contains 15 residues. The CDR3 DNA is TGTGCCAGCAGCTCGGGGACGACAGGGCGCGGGGCGCAGTTCTTC. As protein: CASSSGTTGRGAQFF. The full variable domain, its missing parts supplied by reference TRBV7-2 and TRBJ2-1, is GAGVSQSPSNKVTEKGKDVELRCDPISGHTALYWYRQSLGQGLEFLIYFQGNSAPDKSGLPSDRFSAERTGGSVSTLTIQRTQQEDSAVYLCASSSGTTGRGAQFFGPGTRLTVL.

This chain uses TRBV13 with TRBJ1-5, with D possibly TRBD1 on 5 matching bases. The CDR3 is made up of 15 amino acids. Trimming cost V 2 bases and J 0 bases, with 8 bases left between them. Germline V gene data show CDR1 as PRHDT and CDR2 as FYEKMQ (reference sequence). DNA for the CDR3: TGTGCCAGCAGCTTACGGGGGGATAGCAATCAGCCCCAGCATTTT. Translation: CASSLRGDSNQPQHF.

The genes are TRBV5-1 and TRBJ2-7; possibly TRBD2 for D (5 bases). Trimming took 0 bases from V and 2 from J, leaving 12 bases between them. Germline CDR1 and CDR2: SGHRS and YFSETQ. This CDR3 spans 15 amino acids. CDR3 coding DNA: TGCGCCAGCAGCTTGGATCGGGGATGGGCCTACGAGCAGTACTTC. Translation: CASSLDRGWAYEQYF.

The V call is TRBV5-6, the J call TRBJ1-1, with D perhaps matching TRBD1 (6 bases). The CDR3 is 15 residues long. Germline CDR1 is SGHDT and CDR2 is YYEEEE. V shed 4 bases and J shed 6 bases, with 19 bases lying between them. CDR3 amino acids: CASSRQDSIRAEAFF. CDR3 nucleotides: TGTGCCAGCAGCCGACAGGACAGTATACGCGCTGAAGCTTTCTTT. Based on the CDR3 plus reference TRBV5-6 and TRBJ1-1, the full variable domain is DAGVTQSPTHLIKTRGQQVTLRCSPKSGHDTVSWYQQALGQGPQFIFQYYEEEERQRGNFPDRFSGHQFPNYSSELNVNALLLGDSALYLCASSRQDSIRAEAFFGQGTRLTVV.

The chain combines TRBV6-5 with TRBJ2-1; 10 bases are shared with TRBD2. Germline CDR1 reads MNHEY; CDR2 reads SVGAGI. V was pared by 5 bases and J by 3 bases, with 1 base of the junction left unmatched. The CDR3 is 14 residues long. The CDR3 reads CASSGLADYNEQFF. CDR3 nucleotide sequence: TGTGCCAGCAGTGGACTAGCGGACTACAATGAGCAGTTCTTC.

As DNA, the CDR3 is TGTGCCAGTAGTACCCTCCGGACAGATAGCAATCAGCCCCAGCATTTT. Amino acid sequence: CASSTLRTDSNQPQHF. The chain is built from TRBV19 and TRBJ1-5; a possible D gene is TRBD1 (6 bases). The CDR3 runs to 16 residues. Germline lookup yields CDR1 LNHDA and CDR2 SQIVND (reference sequence). V was trimmed by 4 bases and J by 0 bases, leaving 13 bases between them.

The chain links TRBV11-2 to TRBJ1-5, with TRBD1 identical over 7 bases. The J segment lost 1 base and the V segment lost 4 bases, leaving 1 base of the junction unmatched. Per germline, CDR1 SGHAT and CDR2 FQNNGV. This CDR3 spans 14 amino acids. The CDR3, as DNA: TGTGCCAGCAGCTCAGGGGGGAGCAATCAGCCCCAGCATTTT. Protein product: CASSSGGSNQPQHF.

The chain combines TRBV11-2 with TRBJ1-6; D remains unclear. Germline V gene lookup returns CDR1 SGHAT and CDR2 FQNNGV. V gave up 4 bases and J gave up 0 bases, with 13 bases separating them. There are 17 residues in the CDR3. The DNA of the CDR3 is TGTGCCAGCAGCTCTTCGGGGTCCAGCTCCTATAATTCACCCCTCCACTTT. This codes for CASSSSGSSSYNSPLHF. Filled out from reference TRBV11-2 and TRBJ1-6, the complete variable domain reads EAGVAQSPRYKIIEKRQSVAFWCNPISGHATLYWYQQILGQGPKLLIQFQNNGVVDDSQLPKDRFSAERLKGVDSTLKIQPAKLEDSAVYLCASSSSGSSSYNSPLHFGNGTRLTVT.

V gene TRBV11-3 combines with J gene TRBJ2-7, with D possibly matching TRBD2 (7 bases). V was cut by 1 base and J by 5 bases, with 12 bases left in between. Germline V gene lookup returns CDR1 SGHNT and CDR2 YENEEA. CDR3 length: 14 amino acids. The CDR3 sequence is CASSLVAGANEQYF. The CDR3 DNA is TGTGCCAGCAGCTTAGTTGCGGGGGCGAACGAGCAGTACTTC.

Here the CDR3 DNA reads TGCGCCAGCAGCTTGGAACCGAGAAGCTCCTACAATGAGCAGTTCTTC. This encodes CASSLEPRSSYNEQFF. The chain links TRBV5-1 to TRBJ2-1; D is undetermined. Trimming took 0 bases from V and 0 from J, leaving 10 bases between them. Germline loops: CDR1 SGHRS, CDR2 YFSETQ. The CDR3 is 16 amino acids.